These 8 T cell receptor beta chains were all obtained from the same sample, sequenced in a study of T-cell reconstitution after alpha-beta-depleted transplantation in children. Preparing the TCRbeta library involved the use of unique molecular identifiers. TCRdb re-analysed the PCR reads in MiXCR, keeping a single row per CDR3 protein. The sample gives a few hundred thousand distinct CDR3 sequences, 10% of which show up once; 2.4% is in the top ten. Specimen: PBMCs from the stem cell graft donor, collected from the stem cell graft. Source of these receptors: a human donor who donated a stem cell graft to a child with acute lymphoblastic leukemia.

The J gene is TRBJ2-7, the V gene TRBV6-1, with 10 bases aligning to TRBD2. In germline, CDR1 is MNHNS, CDR2 SASEGT. The CDR3 has 13 amino acids. With V trimmed by 7 bases and J by 7 bases, 7 bases remained unmatched. The CDR3 is CASKREGRWEQYF. The CDR3 region has the DNA TGTGCCAGCAAGCGGGAGGGCCGGTGGGAGCAGTACTTC.

This clonotype was counted a few times. The chain links TRBV7-9 to TRBJ2-7, with D perhaps TRBD1 (5 bases). V was cut by 5 bases and J by 2 bases, with 13 bases left in between. This CDR3 is 14 amino acids long. Per germline, CDR1 SEHNR and CDR2 FQNEAQ (reference sequence). This CDR3 reads CASSRPDKPYEQYF. Here the CDR3 DNA reads TGTGCCAGCAGCCGCCCGGACAAGCCCTACGAGCAGTACTTC.

Many counts were recorded for this clonotype. The chain has TRBV29-1 and TRBJ2-1, with 7 positions matching TRBD2. The CDR3 covers 14 residues. Trimming removed 0 bases from V and 8 bases from J; junction bases left unmatched: 7. In germline, CDR1 is SQVTM, CDR2 ANQGSEA. CDR3 in amino acids: CSVEDVGTIHEQFF. Here the CDR3 DNA reads TGCAGCGTTGAAGATGTGGGGACTATTCATGAGCAGTTCTTC.

The chain has TRBV19 and TRBJ2-7, with TRBD1 identical over 9 bases. V trimming: 5 bases; J trimming: 3 bases; junction bases outside the gene matches: 11. The CDR3 spans 16 residues. Per the germline V gene, CDR1 is LNHDA and CDR2 is SQIVND (reference sequence). The CDR3 here is CASSVADRGALYEQYF. The CDR3 nucleotides are TGTGCCAGTAGTGTTGCCGACAGGGGGGCGCTCTACGAGCAGTACTTC.

The table lists this clonotype with many counts. One end of the junction fails to match germline, which may point to a read error. The chain has TRBV5-1 and TRBJ1-1; D not certain. The CDR3 consists of 13 residues. The germline V gene encodes CDR1 SGHRS and CDR2 YFSETQ. CDR3 sequence: CASSLGEGTEAFF. In DNA, the CDR3 is TGTGCCAGCAGCTTAGGCGAGGGCACTGAAGCTTTCTTT.

The chain recombines TRBV12-3 or TRBV12-4 with TRBJ2-2; no clear D. The CDR3 is 15 residues long. V gave up 0 bases and J gave up 0 bases, with 5 bases separating them. The CDR3 region has the DNA TGTGCCAGCAGTTTAGCGATGTCGAACACCGGGGAGCTGTTTTTT. Translating it yields CASSLAMSNTGELFF.

The chain has TRBV7-8 and TRBJ2-2, with D unclear. Trimming left V 3 bases short and J 4 bases short, with 3 bases between. Germline CDR1 reads SGHVS; CDR2 reads FQNEAQ. The CDR3 has 12 residues. DNA of the CDR3: TGTGCCAGCAGCTTCGCCACCGGGGAGCTGTTTTTT. Encoded protein: CASSFATGELFF.

The sample holds many counts of this clonotype. This sequence joins TRBV6-4 and TRBJ1-2; D may be TRBD1 (6 bases). CDR3 length: 16 residues. Per germline, CDR1 MRHNA and CDR2 SNTAGT. V was cut by 0 bases and J by 6 bases, with 17 bases left in between. This CDR3 reads CASSDSRGGPLDGYTF. For the CDR3, the DNA is TGTGCCAGCAGTGACTCAAGGGGGGGCCCCTTAGATGGCTACACCTTC.